The entry below gives a single T cell receptor beta chain sequence along with its context. Data came from immunoSEQ multiplex PCR; TCRdb stores just in-frame clones and leaves some out. The sample includes 55,000 or so clones, around 82% of them seen just once. The entry originates in a study of PD-L1 blockade in urothelial cancer. Study at large: It was at some point between 2012 and 2014 that patients started atezolizumab at 1,200 mg intravenously every 3 weeks. In terms of prior chemotherapy, patients had received 0 to 3 regimens. Samples of blood were analyzed 3 weeks (second dose) and 6 weeks after treatment start. A median of 141,255 T cells was found in the blood samples.

The source was PBMCs, collected around atezolizumab (anti-PD-L1) treatment. The sequence derives from a middle-aged man with urothelial cancer.

In nucleotides, the CDR3 is TGTGCCAGCAGTTTTGAAGGGAATAGATTTGAAGGGAGAATTCACTCTGGAAACACCATATATTTT. Protein: CASSFEGNRFEGRIHSGNTIYF. The rearrangement uses TRBV28 and TRBJ1-3; D unclear. The V gene lost 3 bases and the J gene lost 0 bases, with 30 bases spanning the gap. CDR3 length equals 22 residues. Germline lookup yields CDR1 MDHEN and CDR2 SYDVKM.